This is a list of T cell receptor beta chains from one sample in a study of cytomegalovirus exposure and HLA in healthy donors. Clones were read by immunoSEQ multiplex PCR, and TCRdb kept only the in-frame ones, dropping some. Here the sample spans hundreds of thousands of clones, 65% to 75% being singletons. Source material: PBMCs. These receptors all stem from a woman aged 25-40 years in good health and CMV-seronegative. Both conserved end residues are part of each CDR3. The D gene is left open where the match is weak. A clone size is listed for some rows: how often the clone was seen (once, few, many), or a class if it is expanded.

-	TRBJ2-3	TRBD2	16	TRBV9	CASSHRISGTTDTQYF	TGTGCCAGCAGCCACCGAATTAGCGGGACCACAGATACGCAGTATTTT
-	TRBJ2-1	-	12	TRBV25-1	CASRPSYNEQFF	TGTGCCAGCAGGCCCAGTTACAATGAGCAGTTCTTC
once	TRBJ2-3	-	13	TRBV5-1	CASSGQGTDTQYF	TGCGCCAGCAGCGGGCAGGGCACAGATACGCAGTATTTT
-	TRBJ2-2	-	14	TRBV7-2	CASSPQLAPGELFF	TGTGCCAGCAGCCCGCAACTAGCCCCCGGGGAGCTGTTTTTT
-	TRBJ2-7	TRBD1	15	TRBV5-1	CASNLGGGTSYEQYF	TGCGCCAGCAATTTAGGGGGCGGAACCTCCTACGAGCAGTACTTC
-	TRBJ1-4	TRBD1	15	TRBV7-8	CASSYAGGTDEKLFF	TGTGCCAGCAGCTATGCAGGGGGCACCGACGAAAAACTGTTTTTT
-	TRBJ1-2	TRBD1	13	TRBV7-8	CASSLDRDYGYTF	TGTGCCAGCAGCCTGGACAGGGACTATGGCTACACCTTC
-	TRBJ2-7	-	15	TRBV5-1	CASSFEQGTLYEQYF	TGCGCCAGCAGCTTCGAGCAGGGGACCCTCTACGAGCAGTACTTC
few	TRBJ2-7	TRBD1	14	TRBV7-9	CASSLTGQGDKQYF	TGTGCCAGCAGCCTTACGGGACAGGGAGACAAGCAGTACTTC
-	TRBJ2-1	-	14	TRBV30	CAWSDPPSYFEQFF	TGTGCCTGGAGTGACCCCCCTAGCTACTTTGAGCAGTTCTTC
-	TRBJ2-1	-	13	TRBV29-1	CSVEGGIDNEQFF	TGCAGCGTTGAGGGCGGGATAGATAATGAGCAGTTCTTC
-	TRBJ1-2	-	15	TRBV10-3	CAISESQDSSYGYTF	TGTGCCATCAGTGAGTCTCAGGACAGCTCATATGGCTACACCTTC
few	TRBJ2-1	-	14	TRBV6-6	CASSFLSSYNEQFF	TGTGCCAGCAGTTTTCTTAGCTCCTACAATGAGCAGTTCTTC
-	TRBJ2-7	-	13	TRBV5-1	CASSDGMLHEQYF	TGCGCCAGCAGCGACGGGATGCTCCACGAGCAGTACTTC
-	TRBJ2-1	TRBD2	16	TRBV15	CATGGTSGSSYNEQFF	TGTGCCACCGGGGGGACTAGCGGGAGCTCCTACAATGAGCAGTTCTTC
-	TRBJ1-5	-	16	TRBV7-9	CASSKGEDRYNQPQHF	TGTGCCAGCAGCAAAGGAGAGGACAGATACAATCAGCCCCAGCATTTT
-	TRBJ1-2	-	15	TRBV5-1	CASSLGLQNNYGYTF	TGCGCCAGCAGCTTGGGGCTCCAGAACAACTATGGCTACACCTTC